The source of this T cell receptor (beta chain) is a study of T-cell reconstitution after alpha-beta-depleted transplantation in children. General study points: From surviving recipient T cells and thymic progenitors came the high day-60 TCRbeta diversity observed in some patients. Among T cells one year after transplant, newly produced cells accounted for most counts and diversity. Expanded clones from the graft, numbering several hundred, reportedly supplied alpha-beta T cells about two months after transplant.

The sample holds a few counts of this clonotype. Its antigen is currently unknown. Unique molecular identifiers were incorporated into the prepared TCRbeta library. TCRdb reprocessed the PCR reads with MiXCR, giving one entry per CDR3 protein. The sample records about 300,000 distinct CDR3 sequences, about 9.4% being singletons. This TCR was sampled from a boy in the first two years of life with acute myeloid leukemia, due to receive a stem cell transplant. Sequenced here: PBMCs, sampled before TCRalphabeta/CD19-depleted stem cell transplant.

For the CDR3, the DNA is TGCAGTGCTAGCCCCTTGGGAGGGGCTTCGGGAAACACCATATATTTT. This translates into CSASPLGGASGNTIYF. The genes are TRBV20-1 and TRBJ1-3; D is perhaps TRBD1 (5 bases). The CDR3 is 16 residues long. V was trimmed by 3 bases and J by 4 bases, leaving 19 bases between them. Germline CDR1 reads DFQATT; CDR2 reads SNEGSKA (reference sequence).